The 23 T cell receptor beta chains below all came from one sample that was sequenced in a study of T-cell memory formation after mild COVID-19. TCRdb reprocessed the 5' RACE reads via MiXCR and lists one record per CDR3 protein. The top ten clones hold approximately 4% of a sample with over 150,000 distinct CDR3 sequences, under 20% of them seen once. Sequencing was done on a sample of PBMCs or a T cell subset sorted from them (not recorded which). The receptor set was obtained from a man younger than 30 who had mild COVID-19 (a few samples of this study predate the infection). Cell type and time point are not known.

The rearrangement joins TRBV7-2 to TRBJ2-1; 9 bases align to TRBD1. The J segment lost 7 bases and the V segment lost 1 base, leaving 8 bases of the junction unmatched. Germline CDR1 is SGHTA and CDR2 is FQGNSA. The CDR3 extends over 16 amino acids. CDR3 sequence: CASSLEPGQGQNEQFF. The DNA of the CDR3 is TGTGCCAGCAGCTTAGAACCGGGACAGGGTCAGAATGAGCAGTTCTTC. The complete variable domain, with remaining parts taken from reference TRBV7-2 and TRBJ2-1, reads GAGVSQSPSNKVTEKGKDVELRCDPISGHTALYWYRQSLGQGLEFLIYFQGNSAPDKSGLPSDRFSAERTGGSVSTLTIQRTQQEDSAVYLCASSLEPGQGQNEQFFGPGTRLTVL.

The CDR3 coding sequence is TGTGCCAGCAGTTTTGCCGAGCAGTACGTC. Encoded protein: CASSFAEQYV. V is TRBV28 and J is TRBJ2-7; D unresolved. The V end was cut by 3 bases, the J end by 6 bases, with 3 bases between. This CDR3 has 10 amino acids. Germline V gene data show CDR1 as MDHEN and CDR2 as SYDVKM.

This clonotype was seen a handful of times. V and J are TRBV15 and TRBJ2-5; maybe TRBD1 (5 bases). The CDR3 runs 13 residues. In germline, CDR1 is LNHNV, CDR2 YYDKDF (reference sequence). V was clipped by 1 base and J by 3 bases, with 6 bases between them. The CDR3 spells CATSRAREETQYF. The DNA of the CDR3 is TGTGCCACCAGCAGAGCCAGGGAAGAGACCCAGTACTTC.

J is TRBJ2-3 and V is TRBV15; possibly TRBD2 for D (5 bases). The CDR3 length is 12 residues. Per germline, CDR1 LNHNV and CDR2 YYDKDF (reference sequence). Trimming stripped 1 base from V and 10 bases from J, with 9 bases between. The CDR3 region is CATSRGGMAQYF. CDR3 in DNA: TGTGCCACCAGCAGAGGAGGGATGGCGCAGTATTTT.

This clonotype was counted at least ten times. This chain links TRBV20-1 with TRBJ2-3; D is perhaps TRBD2 (6 bases). Germline V gene data show CDR1 as DFQATT and CDR2 as SNEGSKA (reference sequence). The CDR3 consists of 15 residues. Trimming stripped 3 bases from V and 4 bases from J, with 17 bases between. CDR3 amino acids: CSARADYSFADTQYF. The CDR3 DNA is TGCAGTGCTAGGGCGGACTATAGTTTTGCAGATACGCAGTATTTT.

The chain combines TRBV19 with TRBJ2-3; D ambiguous. Germline V gene data show CDR1 as LNHDA and CDR2 as SQIVND (reference sequence). Trimming took 4 bases from V and 2 from J, leaving 10 bases between them. The CDR3 loop spans 14 amino acids. CDR3 bases: TGTGCCAGTAGTAGGACGGTGAACACAGATACGCAGTATTTT. Translated, it gives CASSRTVNTDTQYF.

This clonotype was counted between two and nine times. The chain has TRBV6-2 or TRBV6-3 and TRBJ1-1; the D is unclear. Trimming left V 1 base short and J 5 bases short, with 8 bases between. Germline V gives CDR1 MNHEY, CDR2 SVGEGT. The CDR3 is made up of 13 amino acids. As DNA, the CDR3 is TGTGCCAGCAGTTACTGGGGTTGGACTGAAGCTTTCTTT. This codes for CASSYWGWTEAFF.

This clonotype has just a few counts. This sequence joins TRBV9 and TRBJ1-1; D unresolved. Germline V lookup: CDR1 SGDLS, CDR2 YYNGEE. Trimming cost V 0 bases and J 0 bases, with 9 bases left between them. This CDR3 is built from 15 residues. In DNA form, the CDR3 reads TGTGCCAGCAGCGTAGGGGTCTTCATGAACACTGAAGCTTTCTTT. Protein sequence: CASSVGVFMNTEAFF.

The rearrangement uses TRBV5-1 and TRBJ1-5, with 9 bases identical to TRBD1. This CDR3 comprises 17 residues. The V gene's germline CDR1 is SGHRS and CDR2 YFSETQ. V dropped 0 bases and J dropped 2; count of bases not matched to a gene: 6. Here the CDR3 DNA reads TGCGCCAGCAGCTTGGGGGGACAGGGCAGGGGCAATCAGCCCCAGCATTTT. It specifies CASSLGGQGRGNQPQHF.

This clonotype was counted a few times. J is TRBJ1-2 and V is TRBV7-9; TRBD1 aligns across 8 bases. CDR1 and CDR2 (germline): SEHNR, FQNEAQ (reference sequence). The length of the CDR3 is 16 residues. Unmatched junction bases numbered 19, after V lost 5 bases and J lost 11 bases. In nucleotides, the CDR3 is TGTGCCAGCAGCGCCGGGACAGGTGCCGCTTCAGTTCCATACACCTTC. It encodes CASSAGTGAASVPYTF.

The chain carries TRBV12-3 or TRBV12-4 and TRBJ2-7, with 9 positions matching TRBD1. The ends lost 5 bases at V and 3 bases at J; junction bases unmatched: 5. The CDR3 extends over 14 amino acids. The CDR3 DNA follows: TGTGCCAGCAGTGAAGGGACAGGGTTCTACGAGCAGTACTTC. This codes for CASSEGTGFYEQYF.

The chain employs TRBV7-2 and TRBJ1-5; TRBD1 agrees at 7 bases. The germline V gene encodes CDR1 SGHTA and CDR2 FQGNSA. After removal of 4 bases from V and 6 bases from J, the junction contained 9 bases not matched to a gene. This CDR3 region has 15 residues. In DNA form, the CDR3 reads TGTGCCAGCAGCTCCACGAGGGGGCCGGGTCAGCCCCAGCATTTT. This codes for CASSSTRGPGQPQHF.

This clonotype was recorded at least ten times. V gene TRBV12-3 or TRBV12-4 combines with J gene TRBJ1-5; unclear D gene. The CDR3 contains 11 residues. The V end lost 7 bases, the J end lost 1 base, and 2 bases lay between the germline ends. CDR3 protein: CASMSNQPQHF. Here the CDR3 DNA reads TGTGCCAGCATGAGCAATCAGCCCCAGCATTTT.

The chain recombines TRBV20-1 with TRBJ2-3; 7 bases are shared with TRBD2. V gave up 5 bases and J gave up 1 base; unmatched junction bases: 6. The CDR3 consists of 14 residues. Germline V gene data show CDR1 as DFQATT and CDR2 as SNEGSKA (reference sequence). The CDR3 bases are TGCAGTGCTCCCTGGGCGGGGGGCACAGATACGCAGTATTTT. Encoded protein: CSAPWAGGTDTQYF.

This clonotype was seen many times. V is TRBV5-1 and J is TRBJ2-5; no clear D gene. Trimming cost V 0 bases and J 2 bases, with 17 bases left between them. The germline gives CDR1 SGHRS, CDR2 YFSETQ. The CDR3 is 17 amino acids. CDR3 DNA: TGCGCCAGCAGCTTGGAAGTCCGACGTGTGGTTCAAGAGACCCAGTACTTC. Translating gives CASSLEVRRVVQETQYF.

In its sample, this clonotype was seen a few times. The V gene is TRBV6-5, the J gene TRBJ1-1; D is undetermined. Germline V gene lookup returns CDR1 MNHEY and CDR2 SVGAGI. The CDR3 loop spans 13 amino acids. V lost 0 bases, J lost 10 bases, and 12 bases lay in between. CDR3 coding DNA: TGTGCCAGCAGTTACTCAGGGTGGAGTTCAGCTTTCTTT. This encodes CASSYSGWSSAFF.

The CDR3 DNA is TGCAGTGCTGGGCCGGCAGGCTACGAGCAGTACTTC. Protein sequence: CSAGPAGYEQYF. The J gene is TRBJ2-7, the V gene TRBV20-1; no clear D. CDR1 DFQATT and CDR2 SNEGSKA come from the germline V gene (reference sequence). The germline V and J ends were trimmed by 5 bases and 3 bases, with 11 bases remaining between them. This CDR3 region has 12 residues.

This clonotype was seen repeatedly, ten times or more. The V call is TRBV5-1, the J call TRBJ1-2, with 9 bases lining up with TRBD1. V lost 6 bases and J lost 2; bases outside the gene matches: 5. Germline V lookup: CDR1 SGHRS, CDR2 YFSETQ. The CDR3 length is 14 residues. CDR3: CASNSGQGNYGYTF. In DNA form, the CDR3 reads TGCGCCAGCAACAGTGGACAGGGGAACTATGGCTACACCTTC.

This sequence joins TRBV5-6 and TRBJ1-1; D is ambiguous. CDR1 is SGHDT, CDR2 YYEEEE, per germline. CDR3 length: 12 residues. The germline V and J ends were trimmed by 0 bases and 11 bases, with 11 bases remaining between them. The CDR3 loop is CASSLGADVAFF. CDR3 coding DNA: TGTGCCAGCAGCTTGGGGGCCGATGTGGCTTTCTTT.

This sequence joins TRBV7-2 and TRBJ1-6; D may be TRBD1 (6 bases). Germline V lookup: CDR1 SGHTA, CDR2 FQGNSA. V gave up 7 bases and J gave up 7 bases, with 20 bases separating them. This CDR3 is built from 16 residues. CDR3 bases: TGTGCCAGCACCAGGCGACAGGCCGGGGGCAATTCACCCCTCCACTTT. Encoded protein: CASTRRQAGGNSPLHF. Using reference TRBV7-2 and TRBJ1-6 for the parts outside the CDR3, the full variable domain is GAGVSQSPSNKVTEKGKDVELRCDPISGHTALYWYRQSLGQGLEFLIYFQGNSAPDKSGLPSDRFSAERTGGSVSTLTIQRTQQEDSAVYLCASTRRQAGGNSPLHFGNGTRLTVT.

The sample holds a few counts of this clonotype. The CDR3 sequence: CASSVVARAPYEQYV. The CDR3 DNA sequence: TGTGCCAGCAGCGTAGTGGCCAGGGCCCCTTACGAGCAGTACGTC. V usage is TRBV9 and J usage is TRBJ2-7; a weak D match, TRBD1 (5 bases). V was cut by 0 bases and J by 4 bases, with 14 bases left in between. Germline V gene data show CDR1 as SGDLS and CDR2 as YYNGEE. This CDR3 is 15 amino acids long.

This clonotype was seen a handful of times. This sequence joins TRBV5-6 and TRBJ2-1, with D possibly being TRBD2 (6 bases). The CDR3 contains 13 residues. Germline V lookup: CDR1 SGHDT, CDR2 YYEEEE. V was shortened by 0 bases and J by 10 bases, with 11 bases between the two germline ends. CDR3 sequence reads: CASSLARRDEQFF. CDR3 coding DNA: TGTGCCAGCAGCTTGGCCCGGAGGGACGAGCAGTTCTTC.

This clonotype has a handful of counts. For the CDR3, the DNA is TGCGCCAGCAGCCCGAACGGGGCAGATACGCAGTATTTT. Protein product: CASSPNGADTQYF. The V gene is TRBV5-1, the J gene TRBJ2-3; the D gene is possibly TRBD2 (5 bases). CDR1 is SGHRS, CDR2 YFSETQ, per germline. Trimming stripped 4 bases from V and 4 bases from J, with 10 bases between. The CDR3 is 13 residues long. The full variable domain, its missing parts supplied by reference TRBV5-1 and TRBJ2-3, is KAGVTQTPRYLIKTRGQQVTLSCSPISGHRSVSWYQQTPGQGLQFLFEYFSETQRNKGNFPGRFSGRQFSNSRSEMNVSTLELGDSALYLCASSPNGADTQYFGPGTRLTVL.